The source of this T cell receptor beta chain is a study of blood T cell repertoires in COVID-19. The wider study: PBMCs, B-cell-depleted T cells, or T cells were the source of the cDNA or gDNA that made up the material.

Remarks on this clone: At one boundary the junction diverges from the germline segment, which might be a read error.

Original methodology: Reference gene primer amplification yielded estimated nucleated cell counts. Sequencing used immunoSEQ multiplex PCR; TCRdb keeps in-frame clones, though not all of them. D and trimming come from the DNA, and the V and J calls and clone size come from that table. In the table there are some 120,000 clones, over 75% of which are singletons. The length of the CDR3 is 12 residues. CDR1 is LGHDT, CDR2 YNNKEL, per germline (reference sequence). This chain links TRBV3-1 (or the pseudogene TRBV3-2) with TRBJ2-3; possibly TRBD2 for D (6 bases). What was sequenced was peripheral blood. This clonotype was obtained from a human donor with active COVID-19. The donor label of this sample is uncertain. The CDR3 nucleotides read TGTGCCAGCAGTCATCTAGCGAGGGCCCCTTTTTTT. Amino acid sequence: CASSHLARAPFF.